This TCR beta chain is from a study of siplizumab effects on memory and regulatory T cells. Assay: immunoSEQ multiplex PCR; the TCRdb copy retains only in-frame clones and omits some. The data hold roughly 93,000 clones, with 90% to 95% observed a single time. After removal of 3 bases from V and 5 bases from J, the junction contained 12 bases not matched to a gene. The CDR3 contains 17 residues. Germline V gene data show CDR1 as LGHNA and CDR2 as YNFKEQ. The sample was non-Treg CD4+ T cells sorted from blood. The sequence was obtained from a human donor in good health. V is TRBV4-2 and J is TRBJ2-3, with 9 nucleotides matching TRBD2. The chain's CDR3 is CASSQGVETSGIDTQYF. CDR3 DNA: TGTGCCAGCAGCCAGGGTGTTGAGACTAGCGGTATAGATACGCAGTATTTT.